The 8 T cell receptor beta chains given below trace back to one sample, sequenced in a study of T cell responses to AZD1222 COVID-19 vaccine. The table came from immunoSEQ multiplex PCR; TCRdb's copy has only in-frame clones and leaves some out. The sample shows under 150,000 clones, around nine tenths of them seen only once. The material was peripheral blood, obtained on day 0 of AZD1222 vaccination. The receptors derive from an adult in good health.

The chain links TRBV5-8 to TRBJ2-7; D perhaps matches TRBD2 (6 bases). CDR1 and CDR2 (germline): SGHTS, YDEGEE. Between the trimmed V and J ends, which lost 6 bases and 5 bases, there was a span of 9 bases. This CDR3 contains 11 residues. This CDR3 reads CASTGRNEQYF. The CDR3 coding sequence is TGTGCCAGCACAGGGAGGAACGAGCAGTACTTC.

The genes are TRBV19 and TRBJ1-5; TRBD1 is a possible D gene (6 bases). Germline lookup yields CDR1 LNHDA and CDR2 SQIVND (reference sequence). The CDR3 spans 15 residues. Trimming removed 5 bases at V and 4 bases at J, with 15 bases between. In DNA form, the CDR3 reads TGTGCCAGTAGTCCGTTACAGGGAACAAATCAGCCCCAGCATTTT. This sequence encodes CASSPLQGTNQPQHF.

This chain links TRBV7-9 with TRBJ2-3; TRBD2 agrees at 8 bases. V shed 4 bases and J 1 base; nucleotides not matched to a gene: 4. The CDR3 runs to 15 residues. Germline-derived CDR1 and CDR2 are SEHNR and FQNEAQ (reference sequence). The CDR3 region is CASSSLAGRTDTQYF. As DNA, the CDR3 is TGTGCCAGCAGCTCGCTAGCGGGCCGCACAGATACGCAGTATTTT.

The CDR3 DNA reads as TGTGCCAGCAGTTACGGGACAGCGAACACTGAAGCTTTCTTT. Translated, it gives CASSYGTANTEAFF. The V gene is TRBV6-5, the J gene TRBJ1-1; TRBD1 aligns across 7 bases. This CDR3 has 14 amino acids. Germline CDR1 MNHEY, CDR2 SVGAGI. V trimming: 2 bases; J trimming: 1 base; junction bases outside the gene matches: 1.

The chain is built from TRBV11-2 and TRBJ2-3; 7 bases are shared with TRBD1. Germline-derived CDR1 and CDR2 are SGHAT and FQNNGV. The CDR3 sequence is 10 residues long. CDR3 coding DNA: TGTGCACAGGGGACAGATACGCAGTATTTT. Translated, it gives CAQGTDTQYF.

The rearrangement links TRBV6-5 to TRBJ1-1; D is ambiguous. V lost 0 bases and J 11 bases, leaving 16 bases between the germline ends. CDR3 size: 14 residues. Germline-derived CDR1 and CDR2 are MNHEY and SVGAGI. The CDR3, as DNA: TGTGCCAGCAGTTACTCGAGTAAAGGGTCGAGGGCTTTCTTT. Residues: CASSYSSKGSRAFF.

The table lists this clone with a count of one. V usage is TRBV27 and J usage is TRBJ2-1, with a possible D match to TRBD2 (5 bases). Trimming shortened V by 5 bases and J by 3 bases, and 11 bases separated the two germline ends. The germline CDR1 and CDR2 sequences are MNHEY and SMNVEV (reference sequence). This CDR3 comprises 14 residues. CDR3 sequence: CASSPLRDYNEQFF. The DNA for the CDR3 is TGTGCCAGCAGTCCCCTCCGGGACTACAATGAGCAGTTCTTC.

The rearrangement links TRBV18 to TRBJ2-1, with D maybe TRBD2 (5 bases). Germline loops: CDR1 KGHSH, CDR2 LQKENI. V dropped 3 bases and J dropped 0 bases, with 18 bases sitting between them. The CDR3 covers 18 residues. In nucleotides, the CDR3 is TGTGCCAGCTCACCCGACACGTTTAGCGCGAACTCCTACAATGAGCAGTTCTTC. Protein product: CASSPDTFSANSYNEQFF.